The 32 T cell receptor beta chains presented below share a single source sample, sequenced in a study of blood T cell repertoires in COVID-19. The assay was immunoSEQ multiplex PCR, and TCRdb's table has in-frame clones only and misses some. The table includes about 170,000 clones, more than 65% detected once. The material sequenced was peripheral blood. These receptors originate from a man aged 70-80 years with active or convalescent COVID-19.

Note on this clone: An end of the junction does not agree with germline; a read error may underlie this. This chain joins TRBV7-2 and TRBJ1-3; 8 bases are a match to TRBD1. The CDR3 sequence is 14 residues long. Germline values: CDR1 SGHTA, CDR2 FQGNSA. DNA of the CDR3: TGTGCCAGCAGTATAGACAGGGGTGGATACACCATATATTTT. Translation gives CASSIDRGGYTIYF.

The chain uses TRBV7-9 and TRBJ2-5, with 13 bases lining up with TRBD2. CDR1 and CDR2 from the germline V gene are SEHNR and FQNEAQ (reference sequence). With 1 base clipped from V and 5 bases from J, the junction kept 10 bases outside the gene matches. The CDR3 sequence is 18 residues long. As DNA, the CDR3 is TGTGCCAGCAGCTTAGGTGGACTAGCGGGGGCAGCATGGGAGACCCAGTACTTC. Its protein is CASSLGGLAGAAWETQYF.

This rearrangement joins TRBV18 to TRBJ2-7; no firm D call. The CDR3 spans 15 residues. V lost 0 bases and J 4 bases, leaving 13 bases between the germline ends. Germline loops: CDR1 KGHSH, CDR2 LQKENI. The CDR3 bases are TGTGCCAGCTCACCACCCGTCGCCGCGGTGTACGAGCAGTACTTC. Translated: CASSPPVAAVYEQYF.

This clone was seen just once. The same CDR3 arises from other DNA sequences in this sample as well. CDR3 nucleotide sequence: TGTGCCAGCAGCTTAACAGGGGGCAATCAGCCCCAGCATTTT. Amino acids: CASSLTGGNQPQHF. The chain couples TRBV7-9 to TRBJ1-5, with 7 bases matching TRBD1. Germline CDR1 reads SEHNR; CDR2 reads FQNEAQ (reference sequence). With V trimmed by 2 bases and J by 2 bases, 0 bases remained unmatched. The CDR3 totals 14 residues. Based on the CDR3 plus reference TRBV7-9 and TRBJ1-5, the full variable domain is DTGVSQNPRHKITKRGQNVTFRCDPISEHNRLYWYRQTLGQGPEFLTYFQNEAQLEKSRLLSDRFSAERPKGSFSTLEIQRTEQGDSAMYLCASSLTGGNQPQHFGDGTRLSIL.

This chain uses TRBV14 with TRBJ2-4; 7 bases are a match to TRBD1. The CDR3 covers 15 residues. The V gene end was trimmed by 4 bases and the J gene end by 9 bases; junction bases not matched to a gene: 12. Germline lookup yields CDR1 SGHDN and CDR2 FVKESK. CDR3 DNA sequence: TGTGCCAGCAGCCTAACGACAGGGCAAAAGGGCATTCAGTACTTC. Its protein is CASSLTTGQKGIQYF.

In its sample, this clone was seen once. This chain links TRBV7-8 with TRBJ1-4; the D gene is possibly TRBD1 (5 bases). V lost 7 bases and J lost 2, with 20 bases in between. Germline V gene sequence: CDR1 SGHVS, CDR2 FQNEAQ. The CDR3 length is 17 residues. The CDR3 is CASTSKRGVRTNEKLFF. The CDR3 DNA follows: TGTGCCAGCACCTCAAAGCGGGGCGTACGCACTAATGAAAAACTGTTTTTT.

The chain has TRBV7-2 and TRBJ1-1; a possible D gene is TRBD1 (6 bases). CDR3 length equals 13 residues. Germline CDR1 is SGHTA and CDR2 is FQGNSA. The germline V and J ends were trimmed by 6 bases and 6 bases, with 14 bases remaining between them. The CDR3 sequence is CASSSHRAAEAFF. The CDR3 DNA reads TGTGCCAGCAGTTCCCACAGGGCTGCTGAAGCTTTCTTT.

The chain carries TRBV19 and TRBJ2-7; 7 bases match TRBD1. The V and J ends lost 1 base and 6 bases, in that order; junction bases with no gene match: 12. This CDR3 is 16 amino acids long. Germline lookup yields CDR1 LNHDA and CDR2 SQIVND (reference sequence). The CDR3 here is CASSIVFGTATGEQYF. The CDR3, as DNA: TGTGCCAGTAGTATAGTATTTGGGACAGCCACCGGCGAGCAGTACTTC. Supplemented by reference TRBV19 and TRBJ2-7, the full variable domain reads DGGITQSPKYLFRKEGQNVTLSCEQNLNHDAMYWYRQDPGQGLRLIYYSQIVNDFQKGDIAEGYSVSREKKESFPLTVTSAQKNPTAFYLCASSIVFGTATGEQYFGPGTRLTVT.

The rearrangement uses TRBV27 and TRBJ1-6; TRBD1 agrees at 11 bases. The CDR3 has 16 amino acids. From germline, CDR1 is MNHEY and CDR2 SMNVEV (reference sequence). Unmatched junction bases numbered 5, after V lost 4 bases and J lost 6 bases. The CDR3, as DNA: TGTGCCAGCAGTTCGCCGGGACAGGGGGTTAATTCACCCCTCCACTTT. Translation: CASSSPGQGVNSPLHF.

The rearrangement joins TRBV7-2 to TRBJ1-5; no clear D. V was trimmed by 5 bases and J by 4 bases, leaving 12 bases between them. The CDR3 contains 14 residues. CDR1 and CDR2 (germline): SGHTA, FQGNSA. This chain's CDR3 is CASSGPSWNQPQHF. CDR3 nucleotide sequence: TGTGCCAGCAGCGGGCCCTCTTGGAATCAGCCCCAGCATTTT.

The chain has TRBV11-1 and TRBJ1-1; 7 bases agree with TRBD1. Germline V CDR1 and CDR2: SGHAT, FQDESV (reference sequence). The V and J ends lost 3 bases and 1 base, in that order; junction bases with no gene match: 8. This CDR3 region has 16 residues. CDR3 region: CASSFTPGQQNTEAFF. In nucleotides, the CDR3 is TGTGCCAGCAGCTTCACCCCGGGACAGCAGAACACTGAAGCTTTCTTT.

This clone was seen just once. The chain uses TRBV6-5 and TRBJ2-4, with D uncertain. V gave up 0 bases and J gave up 2 bases, with 5 bases separating them. The CDR3 is made up of 14 amino acids. CDR1 MNHEY and CDR2 SVGAGI come from the germline V gene. The CDR3 DNA reads as TGTGCCAGCAGTTACTCCAGGACCAAAAACATTCAGTACTTC. Translation gives CASSYSRTKNIQYF.

This chain uses TRBV6-4 with TRBJ2-1; TRBD2 might be the D (7 bases). Trimming shortened V by 2 bases and J by 3 bases, and 14 bases separated the two germline ends. This CDR3 has 16 residues. The V gene's germline CDR1 is MRHNA and CDR2 SNTAGT. The CDR3 protein is CASSDRGGALYNEQFF. The CDR3 DNA reads as TGTGCCAGCAGTGACAGGGGGGGGGCCCTCTACAATGAGCAGTTCTTC.

This clone was observed a few times. The chain has TRBV5-5 and TRBJ1-5; D is unresolved. Germline loops: CDR1 SGHKS, CDR2 YYEKEE (reference sequence). V lost 0 bases and J 3 bases, leaving 7 bases between the germline ends. There are 14 residues in the CDR3. The CDR3 sequence is CASSLVLDNQPQHF. CDR3 bases: TGTGCCAGCAGCTTGGTACTAGACAATCAGCCCCAGCATTTT.

The chain couples TRBV27 to TRBJ2-1; tentative D call: TRBD2 (5 bases). The CDR3 length is 13 residues. V dropped 5 bases and J dropped 6 bases, with 11 bases sitting between them. Looked up from germline, CDR1 is MNHEY and CDR2 is SMNVEV (reference sequence). CDR3 sequence: CASSPDWTNEQFF. CDR3 in DNA: TGTGCCAGCAGTCCGGACTGGACCAATGAGCAGTTCTTC.

The rearrangement links TRBV7-2 to TRBJ2-5; D remains unclear. V lost 3 bases to trimming and J lost 5 bases, with 4 bases between them. Germline V gene data show CDR1 as SGHTA and CDR2 as FQGNSA. The CDR3 covers 11 residues. This CDR3 reads CASSFFETQYF. The DNA for the CDR3 is TGTGCCAGCAGCTTCTTCGAGACCCAGTACTTC.

The V and J genes are TRBV19 and TRBJ1-1; D call uncertain. The CDR3 extends over 13 amino acids. The germline gives CDR1 LNHDA, CDR2 SQIVND (reference sequence). Trimming stripped 4 bases from V and 4 bases from J, with 10 bases between. This CDR3 is CASSKIPGTEAFF. CDR3 coding DNA: TGTGCCAGTAGTAAAATACCGGGCACTGAAGCTTTCTTT.

The chain couples TRBV6-2 or TRBV6-3 to TRBJ2-2; the D is unclear. Germline V gene lookup returns CDR1 MNHEY and CDR2 SVGEGT. V lost 2 bases and J lost 5, with 15 bases in between. The CDR3 loop spans 16 amino acids. The CDR3 DNA is TGTGCCAGCAGTTACAATTTGCCGGTCGCTACCGGGGAGCTGTTTTTT. It translates to CASSYNLPVATGELFF.

This clone was recorded once. This chain joins TRBV18 and TRBJ1-1; 7 bases are shared with TRBD1. The CDR3 is made up of 16 amino acids. V gave up 4 bases and J gave up 0 bases; unmatched junction bases: 8. The germline gives CDR1 KGHSH, CDR2 LQKENI. CDR3 loop: CASSLQTGPLNTEAFF. CDR3 bases: TGTGCCAGCTCACTTCAGACAGGGCCCTTGAACACTGAAGCTTTCTTT.

This clone appeared once. The chain recombines TRBV6-5 with TRBJ2-7, with D maybe TRBD2 (6 bases). The CDR3 is 11 residues long. Germline CDR1 MNHEY, CDR2 SVGAGI. V was shortened by 5 bases and J by 10 bases, with 12 bases between the two germline ends. Here the CDR3 reads CASSRGLSQYF. The CDR3 DNA sequence: TGTGCCAGCAGTCGGGGACTTTCCCAGTACTTC.

This clone was seen a handful of times. The rearrangement joins TRBV7-9 to TRBJ2-7; weak D call: TRBD2 (6 bases). Germline loops: CDR1 SEHNR, CDR2 FQNEAQ (reference sequence). V lost 2 bases, J lost 5 bases, and 10 bases lay in between. The CDR3 covers 13 residues. This chain's CDR3 is CASSLSSVNEQYF. The CDR3 nucleotides are TGTGCCAGCAGCTTATCTAGCGTAAACGAGCAGTACTTC.

The chain couples TRBV19 to TRBJ2-2, with a possible D match to TRBD2 (5 bases). This CDR3 has 14 amino acids. With 8 bases removed from V and 6 bases from J, the gap between germline ends came to 16 bases. Germline V gene data show CDR1 as LNHDA and CDR2 as SQIVND (reference sequence). CDR3 in amino acids: CASSDSTTAGELFF. CDR3 in DNA: TGTGCCAGTTCGGACTCAACAACGGCCGGGGAGCTGTTTTTT.

The table lists this clone with a count of one. J is TRBJ2-3 and V is TRBV7-6; the D gene is possibly TRBD2 (6 bases). CDR1 is SGHVS, CDR2 FNYEAQ, per germline. This CDR3 is 16 amino acids long. Deletions cut 1 base from V and 0 bases from J, with 11 bases between. The CDR3, as DNA: TGTGCCAGCAGCTTAGTGGTGGGAGGAAGCACAGATACGCAGTATTTT. This sequence encodes CASSLVVGGSTDTQYF.

The chain has TRBV10-1 and TRBJ2-3; TRBD2 matches 8 bases. After removal of 3 bases from V and 3 bases from J, the junction contained 5 bases not matched to a gene. CDR3 length: 15 residues. Germline CDR1 is WNHNN and CDR2 is SYGVQD (reference sequence). In nucleotides, the CDR3 is TGCGCCAGCAGTGATGACCCGGGGGGGACAGATACGCAGTATTTT. Amino acids: CASSDDPGGTDTQYF.

The chain links TRBV10-1 to TRBJ2-1, with TRBD2 matching 11 bases. J was trimmed by 8 bases and V by 5 bases; bases with no gene match: 8. This CDR3 has 15 amino acids. Germline CDR1 reads WNHNN; CDR2 reads SYGVQD (reference sequence). DNA of the CDR3: TGCGCCAGCAGTCCGACTAGCGGGACAAGGGATGAGCAGTTCTTC. Its protein is CASSPTSGTRDEQFF.

The chain employs TRBV19 and TRBJ1-1, with D unresolved. CDR3 length: 14 residues. Trimming took off 6 bases at V and 6 bases at J, with 17 bases between the two ends. The V gene's germline CDR1 is LNHDA and CDR2 SQIVND (reference sequence). The CDR3 nucleotides are TGTGCCAGTAGAGGCCTGCGAGGGCACGCTGAAGCTTTCTTT. Protein sequence: CASRGLRGHAEAFF.

The rearrangement joins TRBV5-1 to TRBJ1-1; D gene uncertain. The CDR3 extends over 14 amino acids. V was trimmed by 0 bases and J by 2 bases, leaving 8 bases between them. Germline V gene sequence: CDR1 SGHRS, CDR2 YFSETQ. The chain's CDR3 is CASSLVPGNTEAFF. Written as DNA, the CDR3 is TGCGCCAGCAGCTTGGTTCCAGGTAACACTGAAGCTTTCTTT.

This clone showed up many times. The CDR3 here is CASSQEKNTNYGYTF. The CDR3 DNA sequence: TGCGCCAGCAGCCAAGAAAAAAATACTAACTATGGCTACACCTTC. V usage is TRBV4-1 and J usage is TRBJ1-2, with D uncertain. Germline loops: CDR1 MGHRA, CDR2 YSYEKL. The CDR3 length is 15 residues. Trimming removed 0 bases at V and 0 bases at J, with 8 bases between.

The gene calls are TRBV7-9 and TRBJ1-1, with 11 bases lining up with TRBD1. Germline V gene lookup returns CDR1 SEHNR and CDR2 FQNEAQ (reference sequence). The CDR3 contains 15 residues. J was trimmed by 5 bases and V by 5 bases; bases with no gene match: 7. The CDR3 is CASSPGQGADTEAFF. The DNA for the CDR3 is TGTGCCAGCAGCCCCGGACAGGGGGCCGATACTGAAGCTTTCTTT.

V usage is TRBV19 and J usage is TRBJ1-4; D perhaps matches TRBD1 (5 bases). CDR1 LNHDA and CDR2 SQIVND come from the germline V gene (reference sequence). The CDR3 loop spans 16 amino acids. The germline V and J ends were trimmed by 3 bases and 5 bases, with 16 bases remaining between them. The CDR3 bases are TGTGCCAGTAGTATGGGGTGGAGGGGCTCAAATGAAAAACTGTTTTTT. This sequence encodes CASSMGWRGSNEKLFF.

J is TRBJ2-3 and V is TRBV7-9; the match to TRBD2 covers 9 bases. This CDR3 contains 15 residues. Germline values: CDR1 SEHNR, CDR2 FQNEAQ (reference sequence). Germline trimming cut 7 bases from V and 0 bases from J; bases unmatched to any gene: 5. The CDR3 here is CASTKRGDSTDTQYF. CDR3 sequence (DNA): TGTGCCAGCACCAAGCGGGGGGACAGCACAGATACGCAGTATTTT.

The chain links TRBV5-1 to TRBJ2-5, with 11 bases that match TRBD1. The germline gives CDR1 SGHRS, CDR2 YFSETQ. The CDR3 length is 15 residues. V lost 4 bases and J lost 5; bases outside the gene matches: 7. The CDR3 spells CASSPADRGLETQYF. The CDR3 DNA sequence: TGCGCCAGCAGCCCGGCGGACAGGGGGCTGGAGACCCAGTACTTC.